This TCR beta chain was identified in a study of Graves' ophthalmopathy and Graves' hyperthyroidism. Broader study findings: It was with around 70% sensitivity and 72% to 75% specificity that the model predicted ophthalmopathy progression. Sensitivity of roughly 88% and specificity of around 80% were achieved when a 13-signature model separated ophthalmopathy from stable hyperthyroidism.

The study excluded patients with other autoimmune diseases, uncontrolled infections, pregnancy or lactation. The diagnostic workup employed clinical symptoms, serum thyroxine, TRAb, thyroid ultrasound and orbital computed tomography. With regard to this clonotype: Antigen specificity is unknown.

Germline CDR1 MNHEY, CDR2 SVGAGI. Trimming cost V 5 bases and J 3 bases, with 20 bases left between them. This CDR3 region has 16 residues. RNA transcripts yielded amplified TCR beta CDR3 regions. First-round RT-PCR relied on HTBI primers, and a second-round multiplex PCR came next. TCRdb processed the multiplex PCR reads anew with MiXCR; each CDR3 protein has one entry. The sample holds over a million distinct CDR3 sequences, about 36% seen once. The sequence came from an adult man with Graves' hyperthyroidism. The gene calls are TRBV6-5 and TRBJ2-7; D unclear. Material for sequencing was peripheral blood or thyroid tissue (not recorded which). The CDR3 reads CASSGPGPRHFYEQYF. CDR3 sequence (DNA): TGTGCCAGCAGTGGTCCGGGCCCCCGGCACTTCTACGAGCAGTACTTC.